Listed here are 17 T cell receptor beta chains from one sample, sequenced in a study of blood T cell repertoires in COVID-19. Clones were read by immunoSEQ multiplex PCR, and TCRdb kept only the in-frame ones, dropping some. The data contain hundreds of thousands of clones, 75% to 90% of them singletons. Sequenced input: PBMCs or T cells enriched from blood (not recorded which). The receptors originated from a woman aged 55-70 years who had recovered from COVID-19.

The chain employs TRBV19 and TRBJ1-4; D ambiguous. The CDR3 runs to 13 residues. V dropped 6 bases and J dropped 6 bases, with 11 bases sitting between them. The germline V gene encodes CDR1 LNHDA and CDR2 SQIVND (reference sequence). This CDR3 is CASRGGSDEKLFF. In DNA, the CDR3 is TGTGCCAGTAGAGGAGGGTCGGATGAAAAACTGTTTTTT.

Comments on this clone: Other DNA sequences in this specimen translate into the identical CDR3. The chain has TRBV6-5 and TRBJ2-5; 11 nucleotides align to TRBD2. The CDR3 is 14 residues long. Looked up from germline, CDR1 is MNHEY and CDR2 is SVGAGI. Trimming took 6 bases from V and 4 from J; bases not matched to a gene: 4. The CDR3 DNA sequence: TGTGCCAGCAGATTAGCGGGGGGGAGAGAGACCCAGTACTTC. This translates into CASRLAGGRETQYF.

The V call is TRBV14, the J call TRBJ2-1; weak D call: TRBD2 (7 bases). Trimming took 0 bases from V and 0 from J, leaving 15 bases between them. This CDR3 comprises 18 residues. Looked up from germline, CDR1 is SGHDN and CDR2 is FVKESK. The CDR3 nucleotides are TGTGCCAGCAGCCAAGATCGGGCGGGGGCGAGCTCCTACAATGAGCAGTTCTTC. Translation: CASSQDRAGASSYNEQFF.

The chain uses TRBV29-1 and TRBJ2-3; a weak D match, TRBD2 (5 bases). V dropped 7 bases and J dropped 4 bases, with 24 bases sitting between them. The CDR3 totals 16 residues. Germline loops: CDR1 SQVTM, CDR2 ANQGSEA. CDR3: CSANKLVRPFADTQYF. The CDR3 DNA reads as TGCAGCGCCAACAAACTAGTGAGGCCGTTCGCAGATACGCAGTATTTT.

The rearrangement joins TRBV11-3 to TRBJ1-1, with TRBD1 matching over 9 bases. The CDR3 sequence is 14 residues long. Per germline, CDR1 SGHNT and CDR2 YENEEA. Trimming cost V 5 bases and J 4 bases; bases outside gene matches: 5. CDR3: CASSTRQGGTEAFF. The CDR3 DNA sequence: TGTGCCAGCAGCACCCGACAGGGGGGCACTGAAGCTTTCTTT.

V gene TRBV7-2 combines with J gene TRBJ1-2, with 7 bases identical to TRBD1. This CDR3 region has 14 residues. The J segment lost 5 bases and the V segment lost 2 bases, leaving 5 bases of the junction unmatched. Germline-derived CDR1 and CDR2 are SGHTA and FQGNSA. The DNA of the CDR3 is TGTGCCAGCAGCTTAACCCCAGGGGGATATGGCTACACCTTC. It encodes CASSLTPGGYGYTF.

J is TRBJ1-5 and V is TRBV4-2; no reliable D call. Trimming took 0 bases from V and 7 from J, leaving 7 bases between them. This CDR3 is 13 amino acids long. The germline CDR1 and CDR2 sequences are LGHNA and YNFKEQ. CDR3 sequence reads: CASSQDPGQPQHF. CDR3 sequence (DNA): TGTGCCAGCAGCCAAGATCCGGGGCAGCCCCAGCATTTT.

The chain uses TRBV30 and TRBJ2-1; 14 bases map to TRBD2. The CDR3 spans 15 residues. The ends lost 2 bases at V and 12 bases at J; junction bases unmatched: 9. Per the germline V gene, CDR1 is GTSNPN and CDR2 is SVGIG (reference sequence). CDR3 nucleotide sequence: TGTGCCTGGAGTCCGACTAGCGGGGGGGGCGCCGGGCAGTTCTTC. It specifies CAWSPTSGGGAGQFF.

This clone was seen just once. The CDR3 loop is CASGRGSDASNYGYTF. Written as DNA, the CDR3 is TGCGCCAGCGGTCGGGGAAGCGACGCTTCTAACTATGGCTACACCTTC. The chain combines TRBV10-2 with TRBJ1-2, with D unresolved. Per the germline V gene, CDR1 is WSHSY and CDR2 is SAAADI. This CDR3 contains 16 residues. V was clipped by 8 bases and J by 0 bases, with 19 bases between them.

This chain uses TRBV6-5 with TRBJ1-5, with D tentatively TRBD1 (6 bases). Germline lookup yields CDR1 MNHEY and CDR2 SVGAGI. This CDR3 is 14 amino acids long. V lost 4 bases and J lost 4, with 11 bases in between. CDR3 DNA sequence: TGTGCCAGCAGTTTTGAACAGGGAAATCAGCCCCAGCATTTT. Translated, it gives CASSFEQGNQPQHF.

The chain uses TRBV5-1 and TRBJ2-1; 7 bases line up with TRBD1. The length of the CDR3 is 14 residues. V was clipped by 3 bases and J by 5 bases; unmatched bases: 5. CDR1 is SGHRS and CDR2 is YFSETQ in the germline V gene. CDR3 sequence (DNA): TGCGCCAGCAGCTGGGGACAGAGAAACAATGAGCAGTTCTTC. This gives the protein CASSWGQRNNEQFF.

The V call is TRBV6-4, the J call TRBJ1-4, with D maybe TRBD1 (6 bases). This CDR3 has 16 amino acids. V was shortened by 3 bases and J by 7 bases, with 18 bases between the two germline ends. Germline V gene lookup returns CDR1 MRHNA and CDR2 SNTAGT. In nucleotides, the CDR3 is TGTGCCAGCAGTGAAATCCCGGACAGTCATATTGAAAAACTGTTTTTT. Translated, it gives CASSEIPDSHIEKLFF.

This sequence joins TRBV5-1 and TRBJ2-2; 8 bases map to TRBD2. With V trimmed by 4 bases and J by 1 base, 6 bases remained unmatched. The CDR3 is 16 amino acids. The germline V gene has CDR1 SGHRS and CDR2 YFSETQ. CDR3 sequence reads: CASSESGGRNTGELFF. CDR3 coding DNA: TGCGCCAGCAGCGAGAGCGGGGGCCGGAACACCGGGGAGCTGTTTTTT. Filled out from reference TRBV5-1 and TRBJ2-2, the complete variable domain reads KAGVTQTPRYLIKTRGQQVTLSCSPISGHRSVSWYQQTPGQGLQFLFEYFSETQRNKGNFPGRFSGRQFSNSRSEMNVSTLELGDSALYLCASSESGGRNTGELFFGEGSRLTVL.

CDR3 in amino acids: CASSIGSSGKGNTIYF. The DNA of the CDR3 is TGTGCCAGCAGCATAGGGTCGTCAGGGAAAGGAAACACCATATATTTT. The chain links TRBV25-1 to TRBJ1-3, with D perhaps matching TRBD1 (5 bases). The CDR3 is made up of 16 amino acids. In germline, CDR1 is MGHDK, CDR2 SYGVNS. The germline V and J ends were trimmed by 6 bases and 4 bases, with 19 bases remaining between them.

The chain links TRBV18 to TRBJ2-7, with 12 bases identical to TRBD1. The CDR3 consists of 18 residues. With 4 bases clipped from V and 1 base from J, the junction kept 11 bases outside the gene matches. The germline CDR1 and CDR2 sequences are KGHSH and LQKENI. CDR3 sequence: CASSLRAGQGALSYEQYV. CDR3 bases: TGTGCCAGCTCACTTAGGGCGGGACAGGGGGCGCTATCCTACGAGCAGTACGTC.

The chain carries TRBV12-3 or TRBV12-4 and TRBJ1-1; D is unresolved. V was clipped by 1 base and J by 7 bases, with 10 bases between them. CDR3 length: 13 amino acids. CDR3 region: CASSLGGPGEAFF. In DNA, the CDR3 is TGTGCCAGCAGTTTAGGCGGGCCAGGTGAAGCTTTCTTT.

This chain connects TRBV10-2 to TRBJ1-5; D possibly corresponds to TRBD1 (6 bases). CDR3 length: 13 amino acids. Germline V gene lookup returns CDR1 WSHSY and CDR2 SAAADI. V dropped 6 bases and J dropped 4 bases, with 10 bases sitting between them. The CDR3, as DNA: TGCGCCAGCAGCGGACAGATTAATCAGCCCCAGCATTTT. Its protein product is CASSGQINQPQHF.